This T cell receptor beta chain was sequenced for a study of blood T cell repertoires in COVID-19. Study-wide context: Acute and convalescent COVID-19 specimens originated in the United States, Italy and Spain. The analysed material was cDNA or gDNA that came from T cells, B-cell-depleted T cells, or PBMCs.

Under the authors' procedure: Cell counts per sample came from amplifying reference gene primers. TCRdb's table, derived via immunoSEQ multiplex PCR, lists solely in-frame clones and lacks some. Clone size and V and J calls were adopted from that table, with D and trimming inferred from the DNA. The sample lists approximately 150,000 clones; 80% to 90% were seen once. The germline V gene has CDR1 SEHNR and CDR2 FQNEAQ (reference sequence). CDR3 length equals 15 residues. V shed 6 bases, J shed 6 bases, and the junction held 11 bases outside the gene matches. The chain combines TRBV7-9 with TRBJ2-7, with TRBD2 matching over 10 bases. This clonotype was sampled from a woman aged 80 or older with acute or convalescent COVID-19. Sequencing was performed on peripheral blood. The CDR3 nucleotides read TGTGCCAGCAGGGCTACTAGCGGGGAGGGCGCCGAGCAGTACTTC. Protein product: CASRATSGEGAEQYF.